These T cell receptor beta chains were read from a single sample in a study of T cell responses to AZD1222 COVID-19 vaccine. TCRdb's copy holds only in-frame clones and misses some; the assay was immunoSEQ multiplex PCR. The data show about 110,000 clones, roughly 86% seen once. Sequencing was performed on peripheral blood, taken on day 0 of AZD1222 vaccination. The receptors were sampled from an adult in good health. CDR3s include the opening cysteine and the closing phenylalanine or tryptophan. Fields, in order: D gene, V gene, clone size, J gene, CDR3 protein, CDR3 DNA. A D gene is named only where the DNA matches it firmly. Size values are once, few and many counts, or a class for expanded clones, and some rows have none.

>-|TRBV3-1/TRBV3-2|-|TRBJ1-5
CASSQGSRDQPQHF
TGTGCCAGCAGCCAAGGGTCTAGGGACCAGCCCCAGCATTTT
>-|TRBV6-4|-|TRBJ1-6
CASSDRDNSPLHF
TGTGCCAGCAGTGACAGGGATAATTCACCCCTCCACTTT
>-|TRBV3-1/TRBV3-2|-|TRBJ1-1
CASSRTDGNTEAFF
TGTGCCAGCAGCCGAACGGACGGGAACACTGAAGCTTTCTTT
>-|TRBV6-5|-|TRBJ1-1
CASSYLGMNTEAFF
TGTGCCAGCAGTTACTTGGGCATGAACACTGAAGCTTTCTTT
>-|TRBV29-1|once|TRBJ2-5
CSVLEGETQYF
TGCAGCGTTTTAGAAGGGGAGACCCAGTACTTC
>TRBD1|TRBV10-2|-|TRBJ1-4
CASSESGRGRRANEKLFF
TGCGCCAGCAGTGAGAGTGGTAGGGGGCGGCGAGCTAATGAAAAACTGTTTTTT
>TRBD1|TRBV5-1|-|TRBJ1-5
CASSPTGTVNQPQHF
TGCGCCAGCAGCCCCACCGGGACAGTAAATCAGCCCCAGCATTTT
>-|TRBV28|-|TRBJ2-2
CASSLWPGSGELFF
TGTGCCAGCAGTTTATGGCCTGGAAGCGGGGAGCTGTTTTTT
>TRBD2|TRBV10-3|-|TRBJ2-2
CAAGLRGDGELFF
TGTGCCGCCGGGTTGCGGGGGGACGGGGAGCTGTTTTTT
>-|TRBV6-5|-|TRBJ1-2
CASSYSRGSGYGYTF
TGTGCCAGCAGTTACTCTAGGGGTTCGGGATATGGCTACACCTTC
>-|TRBV12-3/TRBV12-4|-|TRBJ1-2
CASSSDYGYTF
TGTGCCAGCAGTTCAGACTATGGCTACACCTTC
>-|TRBV6-1|-|TRBJ1-5
CASSERVGLLNQPQHF
TGTGCCAGCAGTGAACGGGTGGGCCTCCTAAATCAGCCCCAGCATTTT
>TRBD1|TRBV5-1|-|TRBJ2-3
CASSVTGGKDTQYF
TGCGCCAGCAGCGTGACAGGGGGCAAAGATACGCAGTATTTT
>-|TRBV19|-|TRBJ1-5
CASSGAFNQPQHF
TGTGCCAGTAGCGGGGCTTTCAATCAGCCCCAGCATTTT
>-|TRBV6-1|-|TRBJ1-2
CASSVARPNYGYTF
TGTGCCAGCAGTGTAGCCAGGCCTAACTATGGCTACACCTTC
>TRBD1|TRBV19|-|TRBJ1-1
CASSPRTGMNTEAFF
TGTGCCAGTAGTCCGCGGACAGGCATGAACACTGAAGCTTTCTTT
>-|TRBV6-5|-|TRBJ2-5
CASAYEETQYF
TGTGCCAGCGCCTACGAAGAGACCCAGTACTTC
>-|TRBV7-6|-|TRBJ2-7
CASGGPSYEQYF
TGTGCCTCCGGGGGTCCCTCCTACGAGCAGTACTTC
>-|TRBV18|-|TRBJ2-7
CASSPSSPDPSYEQYF
TGTGCCAGCTCACCGAGCTCGCCGGACCCTTCCTACGAGCAGTACTTC
>-|TRBV7-9|-|TRBJ1-4
CASNPSGRGEKLFF
TGTGCCAGCAATCCTTCAGGGAGGGGTGAAAAACTGTTTTTT
>-|TRBV19|-|TRBJ2-2
CASSIAGPGELFF
TGTGCCAGTAGTATAGCAGGGCCCGGGGAGCTGTTTTTT
>TRBD1|TRBV7-3|few|TRBJ1-1
CASSLNSGTGSDENTEAFF
TGTGCCAGCAGCTTAAATAGCGGGACAGGGTCGGACGAGAACACTGAAGCTTTCTTT
>-|TRBV3-1/TRBV3-2|-|TRBJ2-3
CASAYRTGTDTQYF
TGTGCCAGCGCCTACCGTACAGGCACAGATACGCAGTATTTT
>-|TRBV6-5|-|TRBJ1-5
CASSYELNSNQPQHF
TGTGCCAGCAGTTACGAACTAAATAGCAATCAGCCCCAGCATTTT
>-|TRBV12-2|-|TRBJ2-7
CASRLRIGRNSGLFHEQYF
TGTGCAAGTCGCTTAAGGATTGGTAGAAACAGCGGCCTGTTCCACGAGCAGTACTTC
>-|TRBV21-1|once|TRBJ2-5
CASSRQLAGENQETQYF
TGTGCCAGCAGCCGGCAACTAGCGGGGGAAAACCAAGAGACCCAGTACTTC
>-|TRBV6-5|-|TRBJ1-5
CASSFTGTQPQHF
TGTGCCAGCAGCTTCACAGGGACTCAGCCCCAGCATTTT
>TRBD1|TRBV27|-|TRBJ1-4
CASSLSRRSDRGRSTNEKLFF
TGTGCCAGCAGTTTATCAAGACGCTCGGACAGGGGGCGCTCAACTAATGAAAAACTGTTTTTT